Each of the 14 T cell receptor beta chains below was sequenced from the same sample in a study of blood T cell repertoires in COVID-19. Some clones are missing from TCRdb's copy, which holds only in-frame ones; the method was immunoSEQ multiplex PCR. The sample has 100,000 to 150,000 clones; 60% to 80% are singletons. The source material was peripheral blood. These receptors were taken from a woman between 70 and 85 years old with acute or convalescent COVID-19.

The chain recombines TRBV5-1 with TRBJ2-1, with 11 bases aligning to TRBD2. This CDR3 has 18 residues. V shed 5 bases, J shed 0 bases, and the junction held 10 bases outside the gene matches. CDR1 and CDR2 from the germline V gene are SGHRS and YFSETQ. Here the CDR3 DNA reads TGCGCCAGCAGAAGGGGACTAGCGGTATGGAGCTCCTACAATGAGCAGTTCTTC. Protein product: CASRRGLAVWSSYNEQFF.

The chain combines TRBV2 with TRBJ1-6; perhaps TRBD1 as D (6 bases). With 3 bases removed from V and 5 bases from J, the gap between germline ends came to 8 bases. CDR3 length equals 14 residues. Germline CDR1 and CDR2: SNHLY and FYNNEI. CDR3 protein: CASSDQGNNSPLHF. The CDR3 nucleotides are TGTGCCAGCAGTGACCAGGGGAATAATTCACCCCTCCACTTT.

V usage is TRBV11-2 and J usage is TRBJ1-2; weak D call: TRBD1 (5 bases). The CDR3 contains 13 residues. Germline V gene sequence: CDR1 SGHAT, CDR2 FQNNGV. The V gene lost 4 bases and the J gene lost 8 bases, with 14 bases spanning the gap. DNA of the CDR3: TGTGCCAGCAGCTCCGTAGGGGTAGAAGGCTACACCTTC. Translated, it gives CASSSVGVEGYTF.

V gene TRBV30 combines with J gene TRBJ1-6; TRBD1 matches 7 bases. CDR3 length equals 13 residues. Germline CDR1 GTSNPN, CDR2 SVGIG (reference sequence). After removal of 1 base from V and 10 bases from J, the junction contained 4 bases not matched to a gene. CDR3 nucleotide sequence: TGTGCCTGGAGTGACAGACAGGGATCACCCCTCCACTTT. The encoded protein is CAWSDRQGSPLHF.

Turning to this clone: Other DNA sequences in the sample encode the same CDR3. Here the CDR3 reads CASSPQGDNQPQHF. The CDR3 DNA sequence: TGTGCCAGCTCACCACAGGGGGACAATCAGCCCCAGCATTTT. The V gene is TRBV18, the J gene TRBJ1-5, with D possibly matching TRBD1 (6 bases). The germline gives CDR1 KGHSH, CDR2 LQKENI. V lost 1 base, J lost 3 bases, and 7 bases lay in between. The CDR3 runs 14 residues.

This sequence joins TRBV5-6 and TRBJ1-2, with D hard to call. Germline V lookup: CDR1 SGHDT, CDR2 YYEEEE. The CDR3 extends over 13 amino acids. V was cut by 0 bases and J by 3 bases, with 6 bases left in between. The CDR3 loop reads CASSLGGDYGYTF. In DNA form, the CDR3 reads TGTGCCAGCAGCTTGGGGGGAGACTATGGCTACACCTTC.

This clone was observed a handful of times. The chain recombines TRBV5-1 with TRBJ1-4; 7 bases fit TRBD1. CDR1 SGHRS and CDR2 YFSETQ come from the germline V gene. The CDR3 consists of 15 residues. The J segment lost 0 bases and the V segment lost 2 bases, leaving 1 base of the junction unmatched. The CDR3 DNA follows: TGCGCCAGCAGCTTCGGACAGGCAACTAATGAAAAACTGTTTTTT. Encoded protein: CASSFGQATNEKLFF.

This chain uses TRBV9 with TRBJ2-7; 9 nucleotides line up with TRBD1. Germline CDR1 and CDR2: SGDLS and YYNGEE. V trimming: 0 bases; J trimming: 1 base; junction bases outside the gene matches: 11. The CDR3 is 18 residues long. CDR3 DNA: TGTGCCAGCAGCGTAGAAACAGGGGGCGGCTTAGGGTCCTACGAGCAGTACTTC. This sequence encodes CASSVETGGGLGSYEQYF.

This clone has just a few counts. The CDR3 loop is CASSPSGGLFQTQYF. CDR3 bases: TGTGCCAGCAGCCCGTCGGGGGGCCTTTTCCAGACCCAGTACTTC. The chain couples TRBV7-2 to TRBJ2-5, with a tentative D call TRBD2 (7 bases). This CDR3 has 15 amino acids. Per germline, CDR1 SGHTA and CDR2 FQGNSA. The V and J ends lost 5 bases and 6 bases respectively, with 19 bases between them.

The V call is TRBV7-6, the J call TRBJ2-7; 9 bases are shared with TRBD1. CDR3 length: 15 amino acids. The V segment lost 1 base and the J segment 6 bases; nucleotides outside the gene matches: 7. Germline CDR1 SGHVS, CDR2 FNYEAQ. The CDR3 is CASSLGGTGISEQYF. DNA of the CDR3: TGTGCCAGCAGCTTAGGAGGGACAGGGATTAGCGAGCAGTACTTC. The variable domain in full, with the rest retrieved from reference TRBV7-6 and TRBJ2-7, is GAGVSQSPRYKVTKRGQDVALRCDPISGHVSLYWYRQALGQGPEFLTYFNYEAQQDKSGLPNDRFSAERPEGSISTLTIQRTEQRDSAMYRCASSLGGTGISEQYFGPGTRLTVT.

This clone was seen at least ten times. Other DNA sequences from this sample encode an identical CDR3 as well. This chain links TRBV2 with TRBJ2-5, with D uncertain. The V and J ends lost 2 bases and 4 bases respectively, with 2 bases between them. The germline gives CDR1 SNHLY, CDR2 FYNNEI. There are 11 residues in the CDR3. CDR3 in DNA: TGTGCCAGCAGTGAACGAGAGACCCAGTACTTC. Translation gives CASSERETQYF.

V gene TRBV9 combines with J gene TRBJ1-3; D call uncertain. The CDR3 covers 15 residues. Germline V gene sequence: CDR1 SGDLS, CDR2 YYNGEE. With 0 bases removed from V and 2 bases from J, the gap between germline ends came to 9 bases. This CDR3 is CASSVGTNPGNTIYF. CDR3 in DNA: TGTGCCAGCAGCGTAGGGACTAACCCTGGAAACACCATATATTTT.

This chain uses TRBV19 with TRBJ1-3; D remains ambiguous. This CDR3 comprises 14 residues. Germline V lookup: CDR1 LNHDA, CDR2 SQIVND (reference sequence). Trimming left V 3 bases short and J 1 base short, with 7 bases between. CDR3 in amino acids: CASSISVSGNTIYF. CDR3 nucleotides: TGTGCCAGTAGTATTTCGGTTTCTGGAAACACCATATATTTT.

The chain has TRBV23-1 and TRBJ2-7, with D perhaps matching TRBD2 (6 bases). TRBV23-1 is marked as an open reading frame, function uncertain. The CDR3 is 15 amino acids. V lost 7 bases and J lost 0, with 16 bases in between. CDR3 nucleotides: TGCGCCAGCACCTTGGACGGGGGTAGCTCCTACGAGCAGTACTTC. Residues: CASTLDGGSSYEQYF.